The T cell receptor beta chain described here comes from a study of cytomegalovirus exposure and HLA in healthy donors. Regarding the study as a whole: In a later analysis, several top co-occurrence clusters appeared linked to parvovirus B19, influenza, CMV and Epstein-Barr virus. The authors assumed roughly uniform sequencing depth across donors for presence/absence analyses. The study listed 164 cytomegalovirus-associated TCR beta chains.

The study ran its PCR with 60 Vbeta and 13 Jbeta primers. Sequencing used immunoSEQ multiplex PCR; TCRdb keeps in-frame clones, though not all of them. The table lists 150,000 to 200,000 clones, approximately 77% of them singletons. This clone has a handful of counts. Its target is unknown. The clonotype originates from a man aged 45 to 65 in good health and CMV-seropositive. Sequencing was carried out using PBMCs.

CDR3 DNA: TGTGCCAGCAGCTCCTTACCGGGACAGGGCAATTCACCCCTCCACTTT. Amino acid sequence: CASSSLPGQGNSPLHF. This chain connects TRBV7-9 to TRBJ1-6, with 9 bases aligning to TRBD1. Germline V gives CDR1 SEHNR, CDR2 FQNEAQ (reference sequence). After removal of 4 bases from V and 7 bases from J, the junction contained 8 bases not matched to a gene. CDR3 size: 16 residues.